This TCR beta chain was documented in a study of response to subunit inactivated influenza vaccine (dated by TCRdb to 2017 to 2018). About the investigation overall: The study used deep quantitative T cell receptor repertoire profiling to track responses to a trivalent subunit inactivated influenza vaccine.

Overall results and qualifications from the work: It was suggested by the authors that each seasonal influenza vaccination may recruit only a limited number of new T cells.

Library preparation used RT-PCR. Sequencing was performed on an Illumina HiSeq 2500. TCRdb ran its own pipeline on the public reads, namely fastp trimming at Q25 and MiXCR clone calling, and kept in-frame beta chains. Rows are combined by CDR3 protein, so each entry shows the most common genes and DNA. For this sample the table gives 550,000 to 600,000 distinct CDR3 sequences, of which 12% were detected only once. The top ten constitute roughly a tenth of the sample. Turning to this clonotype: Its antigen has not been determined. Base qualities were left out, and no much larger clone turns up one base away.

Its CDR3 holds 15 amino acids, cysteine through phenylalanine. The CDR3 DNA has 45 bases and is translated from base 1. CDR1 and CDR2 were assigned from the germline V gene as SGHRS and YFSETQ. The germline ends are 12 bases apart after V is trimmed by 0 bases and J by 5 bases. The sample was PBMCs from blood, taken on the day of vaccination. This clonotype was obtained from a man between 45 and 60 years old who received an inactivated influenza vaccine. Donor details come from another sample of the same person, matched by shared clones. The chain joins TRBV5-1 to TRBJ2-1, with a tentative D gene TRBD2 over 6 matching bases. CDR3 sequence: CASSLGGMGHNEQFF. In nucleotides, the sequence is TGCGCCAGCAGCTTGGGCGGGATGGGACACAATGAGCAGTTCTTC.